These 28 T cell receptor beta chains came from one sample sequenced in a study of T cells in Graves' hyperthyroidism and ophthalmopathy. It was RNA transcripts that yielded the amplified TCR beta CDR3 regions. The HTBI primer set drove a first-round RT-PCR of the TCR CDR3. TCRdb called the multiplex PCR reads again in MiXCR, with one record for every CDR3 protein. The sample lists some 350,000 distinct CDR3 sequences; roughly 14% were seen once. The sequenced sample consisted of blood. These TCRs come from a woman aged 18-29 years with Graves' hyperthyroidism that later progressed to Graves' ophthalmopathy.

This clonotype appeared a few times. This sequence joins TRBV24-1 and TRBJ2-1, with 7 bases fitting TRBD2. The germline gives CDR1 KGHDR, CDR2 SFDVKD. V dropped 4 bases and J dropped 10; count of bases not matched to a gene: 15. The length of the CDR3 is 16 residues. CDR3 sequence: CATSDRGSGASIEQFF. CDR3 nucleotides: TGTGCCACCAGTGACCGCGGGAGTGGGGCCTCCATAGAGCAGTTCTTC.

This clonotype was detected only a few times. The chain couples TRBV2 to TRBJ1-1; 8 bases align to TRBD1. Germline assignment: CDR1 SNHLY and CDR2 FYNNEI. The CDR3 runs 13 residues. The ends lost 7 bases at V and 5 bases at J; junction bases unmatched: 6. The CDR3 reads CASMDRAGTEAFF. The DNA of the CDR3 is TGTGCCAGCATGGACAGGGCCGGGACTGAAGCTTTCTTT.

This clonotype was counted ten times or more. The chain carries TRBV5-1 and TRBJ2-3, with 7 positions matching TRBD1. CDR3 length equals 16 residues. V gave up 0 bases and J gave up 2 bases; unmatched junction bases: 6. Germline CDR1 is SGHRS and CDR2 is YFSETQ. The CDR3 DNA reads as TGCGCCAGCAGCTTGGGGGACAGTCTGGACACAGATACGCAGTATTTT. It is translated as CASSLGDSLDTDTQYF.

This clonotype appeared a few times. V gene TRBV20-1 combines with J gene TRBJ2-5; D tentatively reads TRBD1 or TRBD2 (5 bases each). V was cut by 3 bases and J by 5 bases, with 16 bases left in between. Germline CDR1 and CDR2: DFQATT and SNEGSKA (reference sequence). The CDR3 sequence is 14 residues long. The CDR3 DNA reads TGCAGTGCTAGTCGGGGCCAGGGTAGGGAGACCCAGTACTTC. It translates to CSASRGQGRETQYF.

This chain joins TRBV19 and TRBJ2-7; 11 nucleotides match TRBD2. Germline CDR1 is LNHDA and CDR2 is SQIVND (reference sequence). The CDR3 spans 16 residues. Trimming at V came to 0 bases and at J to 9 bases, leaving 10 bases not matched to a gene. The CDR3 bases are TGTGCCAGTAGTATAGATATGGCTAGCGGGAGGAACGGGCAGTACTTC. This translates into CASSIDMASGRNGQYF. The full variable domain, in which reference TRBV19 and TRBJ2-7 provide the parts outside the CDR3, is DGGITQSPKYLFRKEGQNVTLSCEQNLNHDAMYWYRQDPGQGLRLIYYSQIVNDFQKGDIAEGYSVSREKKESFPLTVTSAQKNPTAFYLCASSIDMASGRNGQYFGPGTRLTVT.

This clonotype was recorded at least ten times. This sequence joins TRBV20-1 and TRBJ2-7; D gene uncertain. The CDR3 consists of 13 residues. Trimming removed 0 bases from V and 1 base from J, with 7 bases in between. Germline CDR1 reads DFQATT; CDR2 reads SNEGSKA (reference sequence). The CDR3 is CSAREGSSYEQYF. The CDR3 DNA sequence: TGCAGTGCTAGAGAAGGGTCTTCCTACGAGCAGTACTTC.

The V call is TRBV15, the J call TRBJ1-2; D not certain. Germline lookup yields CDR1 LNHNV and CDR2 YYDKDF (reference sequence). Trimming cost V 0 bases and J 4 bases, with 9 bases left between them. This CDR3 contains 14 residues. This CDR3 reads CATSREGIIYGYTF. Written as DNA, the CDR3 is TGTGCCACCAGCAGAGAAGGAATTATCTATGGCTACACCTTC.

The table lists this clonotype with many counts. The chain uses TRBV7-2 and TRBJ2-1; tentatively, D is TRBD1 or TRBD2 (5 bases each). CDR3 length equals 14 residues. V was trimmed by 5 bases and J by 9 bases, leaving 17 bases between them. Germline assignment: CDR1 SGHTA and CDR2 FQGNSA. CDR3 loop: CASSSGGMRGEQFF. In DNA form, the CDR3 reads TGTGCCAGCAGCAGCGGCGGTATGAGGGGTGAGCAGTTCTTC.

Concerning this clonotype: This may stem from a read error, because a much larger clone lies one nucleotide away. J is TRBJ1-4 and V is TRBV28; unclear D gene. CDR3 size: 13 residues. Germline CDR1 MDHEN, CDR2 SYDVKM. The DNA of the CDR3 is TGTGCCAGCAGTTTATCCAGCACGGTAAAACTGTCTTTT. Amino acids: CASSLSSTVKLSF.

In its sample, this clonotype was seen a few times. The chain recombines TRBV28 with TRBJ2-7, with TRBD2 matching 7 bases. This CDR3 is built from 15 residues. Germline CDR1 is MDHEN and CDR2 is SYDVKM. V dropped 5 bases and J dropped 4; count of bases not matched to a gene: 11. Written as DNA, the CDR3 is TGTGCCAGCAGTCCCCCCCCTAGGCGGGAGTACGAGCAGTACTTC. Translated: CASSPPPRREYEQYF.

This clonotype was observed many times. The chain couples TRBV28 to TRBJ2-7; TRBD1 might be the D (5 bases). The V and J ends lost 4 bases and 3 bases respectively, with 19 bases between them. Germline V gives CDR1 MDHEN, CDR2 SYDVKM. The CDR3 loop spans 16 amino acids. The CDR3 protein is CASSSNGATSLYEQYF. CDR3 in DNA: TGTGCCAGCAGTTCTAATGGGGCAACCTCGCTCTACGAGCAGTACTTC. Filled out from reference TRBV28 and TRBJ2-7, the complete variable domain reads DVKVTQSSRYLVKRTGEKVFLECVQDMDHENMFWYRQDPGLGLRLIYFSYDVKMKEKGDIPEGYSVSREKKERFSLILESASTNQTSMYLCASSSNGATSLYEQYFGPGTRLTVT.

The chain is built from TRBV6-5 and TRBJ2-7, with 9 bases aligning to TRBD1. The V and J ends lost 2 bases and 8 bases, in that order; junction bases with no gene match: 10. The V gene's germline CDR1 is MNHEY and CDR2 SVGAGI. The CDR3 loop spans 15 amino acids. This CDR3 is CASSYAGGGTGQQYF. CDR3 nucleotide sequence: TGTGCCAGCAGTTACGCCGGGGGAGGGACAGGGCAGCAGTACTTC.

The chain joins TRBV30 to TRBJ2-7; no reliable D call. This CDR3 comprises 14 residues. V was pared by 4 bases and J by 2 bases, with 15 bases between. From germline, CDR1 is GTSNPN and CDR2 SVGIG (reference sequence). DNA for the CDR3: TGTGCCTGGAAAGGTCTTACCTACCCCTACGAGCAGTACTTC. Protein sequence: CAWKGLTYPYEQYF.

This clonotype has ten or more counts. The rearrangement links TRBV12-3 or TRBV12-4 to TRBJ2-1; D uncertain. V lost 2 bases to trimming and J lost 7 bases, with 9 bases between them. This CDR3 has 13 amino acids. CDR3 in DNA: TGTGCCAGCAGTTTAACGACACAGAATGAGCAGTTCTTC. As protein: CASSLTTQNEQFF.

This clonotype was detected only a few times. This chain uses TRBV27 with TRBJ2-4, with 10 bases that match TRBD1. V was pared by 8 bases and J by 2 bases, with 3 bases of the junction left unmatched. CDR1 MNHEY and CDR2 SMNVEV come from the germline V gene (reference sequence). This CDR3 spans 14 amino acids. The CDR3 nucleotides read TGTGCCAGCTCGACAGGGGGCTCCAAAAACATTCAGTACTTC. Encoded protein: CASSTGGSKNIQYF.

V and J are TRBV9 and TRBJ2-1, with D perhaps TRBD1 or TRBD2 (6 bases each). The V and J ends lost 3 bases and 8 bases respectively, with 21 bases between them. This CDR3 spans 16 amino acids. Germline CDR1 is SGDLS and CDR2 is YYNGEE. This CDR3 is CASSGGGYVGFDEQFF. CDR3 nucleotides: TGTGCCAGCAGCGGAGGGGGGTATGTGGGGTTTGATGAGCAGTTCTTC.

This clonotype was seen at least ten times. The DNA of the CDR3 is TGTGCCAGCAGTGCCGGGTCAGGCAACACCGGGGAGCTGTTTTTT. Protein: CASSAGSGNTGELFF. The chain uses TRBV6-1 and TRBJ2-2; D gene unclear. Germline CDR1 MNHNS, CDR2 SASEGT. V was trimmed by 4 bases and J by 2 bases, leaving 11 bases between them. CDR3 length: 15 residues.

Worth noting for this clonotype: With a much larger clone just one base away, this may be a read error. The chain joins TRBV20-1 to TRBJ2-2; D is perhaps TRBD2 (6 bases). The CDR3 is 15 residues long. Trimming shortened V by 5 bases and J by 4 bases, and 17 bases separated the two germline ends. The germline V gene encodes CDR1 DFQATT and CDR2 SNEGSKA (reference sequence). The CDR3 protein is CSAATNGRSTGELFF. The CDR3 nucleotides read TGCAGTGCTGCTACTAACGGGAGAAGCACCGGGGAGCTGTTTTTT.

This clonotype was seen only once. The junction and the germline gene differ at one end; a read error may be behind it. In DNA, the CDR3 is TGTGCCGGCTCATCTTCGAACACCGGGGAGCTGTTTTTT. Its translation is CAGSSSNTGELFF. The rearrangement uses TRBV18 and TRBJ2-2, with unresolved D. CDR1 is KGHSH, CDR2 LQKENI, per germline. CDR3 length: 13 amino acids.

This clonotype was seen at least ten times. The chain links TRBV12-3 or TRBV12-4 to TRBJ2-3; D uncertain. The CDR3 covers 13 residues. Trimming removed 6 bases from V and 2 bases from J, with 9 bases in between. The CDR3 spells CASSTYPTDTQYF. The CDR3 region has the DNA TGTGCCAGCAGCACCTACCCCACAGATACGCAGTATTTT.

This CDR3 reads CASSFRAQQETQYF. As DNA, the CDR3 is TGTGCCAGCAGCTTCAGGGCCCAGCAAGAGACCCAGTACTTC. This sequence joins TRBV5-6 and TRBJ2-5; D is perhaps TRBD1 (5 bases). V was pared by 2 bases and J by 2 bases, with 10 bases between. The length of the CDR3 is 14 residues. Germline CDR1 is SGHDT and CDR2 is YYEEEE.

This clonotype was observed many times. V gene TRBV3-1 combines with J gene TRBJ1-1; 7 bases agree with TRBD1. CDR3 length: 13 residues. V shed 1 base, J shed 11 bases, and the junction held 7 bases outside the gene matches. Germline V gene sequence: CDR1 LGHDT, CDR2 YNNKEL (reference sequence). CDR3 DNA: TGTGCCAGCAGCCAAGTGACAGGGCCTAAGGCTTTCTTT. Residues: CASSQVTGPKAFF. The whole variable domain, filled in from reference TRBV3-1 and TRBJ1-1, reads DTAVSQTPKYLVTQMGNDKSIKCEQNLGHDTMYWYKQDSKKFLKIMFSYNNKELIINETVPNRFSPKSPDKAHLNLHINSLELGDSAVYFCASSQVTGPKAFFGQGTRLTVV.

The genes are TRBV11-2 and TRBJ1-2, with a tentative D call TRBD1 (5 bases). Germline CDR1 is SGHAT and CDR2 is FQNNGV. The CDR3 contains 15 residues. V lost 0 bases, J lost 3 bases, and 11 bases lay in between. This CDR3 reads CASSLDAGWDYGYTF. The CDR3 nucleotides are TGTGCCAGCAGCTTAGATGCAGGGTGGGACTATGGCTACACCTTC.

This clonotype was detected a few times. The chain has TRBV5-6 and TRBJ1-2, with D unclear. Germline CDR1 is SGHDT and CDR2 is YYEEEE. The CDR3 is 11 amino acids. Trimming stripped 2 bases from V and 8 bases from J, with 7 bases between. The CDR3 loop reads CASSFIRGYTF. In DNA, the CDR3 is TGTGCCAGCAGCTTCATCCGAGGCTACACCTTC.

Turning to this clonotype: One end of the junction does not line up with germline, which may come from a read error. The V call is TRBV5-1, the J call TRBJ2-7; tentatively, D is TRBD2 (6 bases). From germline, CDR1 is SGHRS and CDR2 YFSETQ. The CDR3 loop spans 15 amino acids. The DNA of the CDR3 is TGTGCCGGCAACATTCCGGGACTTATCTCCTACGAGCAGTACTTC. Its translation: CAGNIPGLISYEQYF.

The chain uses TRBV12-3 or TRBV12-4 and TRBJ2-5, with 8 nucleotides matching TRBD1. The CDR3 has 14 residues. V lost 1 base to trimming and J lost 3 bases; unmatched junction nucleotides: 1. The DNA for the CDR3 is TGTGCCAGCAGTTTAGTGACAGGGGAAGAGACCCAGTACTTC. This sequence encodes CASSLVTGEETQYF.

This clonotype was detected a few times. This sequence joins TRBV27 and TRBJ2-1; no clear D. The germline V gene encodes CDR1 MNHEY and CDR2 SMNVEV (reference sequence). The V and J ends lost 4 bases and 4 bases respectively, with 8 bases between them. The CDR3 length is 13 residues. This CDR3 is CASSSIRYNEQFF. DNA of the CDR3: TGTGCCAGCAGTTCTATACGGTACAATGAGCAGTTCTTC.

This clonotype occurred many times. The chain links TRBV15 to TRBJ2-2; D remains ambiguous. Germline-derived CDR1 and CDR2 are LNHNV and YYDKDF (reference sequence). V was pared by 0 bases and J by 8 bases, with 7 bases between. The CDR3 has 13 amino acids. The CDR3 DNA reads as TGTGCCACCAGCAGAGAGGAGAGAGGGGAGCTGTTTTTT. This encodes CATSREERGELFF.